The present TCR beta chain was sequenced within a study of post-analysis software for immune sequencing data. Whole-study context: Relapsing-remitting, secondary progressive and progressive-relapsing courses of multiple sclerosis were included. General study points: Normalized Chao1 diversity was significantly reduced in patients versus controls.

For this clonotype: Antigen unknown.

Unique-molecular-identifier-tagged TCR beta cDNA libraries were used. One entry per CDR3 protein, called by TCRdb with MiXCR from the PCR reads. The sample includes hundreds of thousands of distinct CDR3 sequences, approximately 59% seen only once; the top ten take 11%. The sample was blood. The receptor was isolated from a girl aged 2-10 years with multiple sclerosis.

The CDR3 is CASNQGAGSTEAFF. The CDR3 DNA reads TGTGCCAGCAACCAGGGGGCCGGGAGCACTGAAGCTTTCTTT. The J gene is TRBJ1-1, the V gene TRBV6-2 or TRBV6-3, with 8 nucleotides matching TRBD1. Germline CDR1 reads MNHEY; CDR2 reads SVGEGT. Germline trimming cut 7 bases from V and 4 bases from J; bases unmatched to any gene: 8. The CDR3 spans 14 residues.